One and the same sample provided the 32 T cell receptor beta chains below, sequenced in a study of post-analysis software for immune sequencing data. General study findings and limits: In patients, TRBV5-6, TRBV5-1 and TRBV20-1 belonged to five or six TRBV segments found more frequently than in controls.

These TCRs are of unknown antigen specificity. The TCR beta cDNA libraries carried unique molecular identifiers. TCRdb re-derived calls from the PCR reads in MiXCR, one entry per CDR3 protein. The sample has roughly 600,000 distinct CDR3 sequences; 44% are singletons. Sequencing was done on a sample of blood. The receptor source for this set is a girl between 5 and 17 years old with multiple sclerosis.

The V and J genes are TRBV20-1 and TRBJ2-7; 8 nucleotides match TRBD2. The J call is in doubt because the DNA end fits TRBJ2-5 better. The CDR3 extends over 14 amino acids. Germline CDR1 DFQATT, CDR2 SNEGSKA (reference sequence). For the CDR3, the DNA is TGCAGTGCATACCCCCCCGGGGGGGCGGAGACCCAGTACTTC. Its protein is CSAYPPGGAETQYF.

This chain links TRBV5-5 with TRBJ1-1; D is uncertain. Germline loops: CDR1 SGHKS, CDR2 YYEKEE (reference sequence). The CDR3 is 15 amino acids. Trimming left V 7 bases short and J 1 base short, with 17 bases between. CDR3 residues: CASQPGGRPNTEAFF. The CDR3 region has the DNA TGTGCCAGCCAGCCAGGAGGACGGCCGAACACTGAAGCTTTCTTT.

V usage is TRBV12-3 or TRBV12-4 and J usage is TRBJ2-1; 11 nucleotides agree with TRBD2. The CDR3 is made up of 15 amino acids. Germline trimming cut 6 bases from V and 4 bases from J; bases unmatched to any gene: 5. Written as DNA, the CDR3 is TGTGCCAGCAGCCAGACTAGCGGGATTTACAATGAGCAGTTCTTC. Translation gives CASSQTSGIYNEQFF.

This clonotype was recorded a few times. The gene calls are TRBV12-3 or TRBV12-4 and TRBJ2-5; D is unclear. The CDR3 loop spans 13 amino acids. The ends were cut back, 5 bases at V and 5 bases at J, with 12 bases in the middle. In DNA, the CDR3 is TGTGCCAGCAGTCCCAACCGACCGGAGACCCAGTACTTC. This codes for CASSPNRPETQYF.

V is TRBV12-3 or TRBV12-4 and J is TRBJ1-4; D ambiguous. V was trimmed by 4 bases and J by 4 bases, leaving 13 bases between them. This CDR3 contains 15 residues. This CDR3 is CASSSLDGINEKLFF. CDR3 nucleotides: TGTGCCAGCAGTTCCTTGGACGGTATTAATGAAAAACTGTTTTTT.

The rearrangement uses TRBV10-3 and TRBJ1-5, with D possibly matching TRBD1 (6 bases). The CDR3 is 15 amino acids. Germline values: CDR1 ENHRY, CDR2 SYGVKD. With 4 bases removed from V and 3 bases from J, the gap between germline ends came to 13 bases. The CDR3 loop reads CAISGGQRSNQPQHF. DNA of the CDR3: TGTGCCATCAGTGGAGGACAGCGATCCAATCAGCCCCAGCATTTT.

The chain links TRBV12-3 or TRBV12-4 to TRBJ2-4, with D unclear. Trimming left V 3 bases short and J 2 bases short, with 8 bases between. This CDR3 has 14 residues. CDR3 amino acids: CASSLESTKNIQYF. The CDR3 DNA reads TGTGCCAGCAGTTTGGAGAGTACCAAAAACATTCAGTACTTC.

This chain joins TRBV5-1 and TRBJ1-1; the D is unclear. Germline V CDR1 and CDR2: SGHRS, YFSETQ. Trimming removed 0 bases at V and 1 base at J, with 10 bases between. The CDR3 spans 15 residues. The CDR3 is CASSLVVRENTEAFF. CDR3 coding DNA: TGCGCCAGCAGCTTGGTGGTCAGAGAGAACACTGAAGCTTTCTTT.

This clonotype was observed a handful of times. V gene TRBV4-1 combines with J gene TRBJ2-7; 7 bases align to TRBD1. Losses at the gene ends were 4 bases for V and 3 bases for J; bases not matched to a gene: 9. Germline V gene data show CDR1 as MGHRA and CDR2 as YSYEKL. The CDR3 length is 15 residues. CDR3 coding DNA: TGCGCCAGCAGCCCCGGCCCCACAGGGGACTACGAGCAGTACTTC. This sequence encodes CASSPGPTGDYEQYF.

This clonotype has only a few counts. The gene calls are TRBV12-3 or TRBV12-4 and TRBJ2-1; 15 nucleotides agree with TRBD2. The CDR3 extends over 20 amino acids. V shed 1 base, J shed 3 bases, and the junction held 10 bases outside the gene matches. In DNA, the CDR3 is TGTGCCAGCAGTTTAGGAAGGGGACTAGCGGGAGGATCAGTCTACAATGAGCAGTTCTTC. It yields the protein CASSLGRGLAGGSVYNEQFF.

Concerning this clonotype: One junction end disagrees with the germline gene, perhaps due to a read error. The CDR3 is CSAGETGRGDTQYF. CDR3 in DNA: TGCAGTGCTGGAGAGACAGGGCGGGGAGATACGCAGTATTTT. The chain carries TRBV20-1 and TRBJ2-3, with TRBD1 as a possible D gene (7 bases). CDR3 size: 14 residues. CDR1 and CDR2 from the germline V gene are DFQATT and SNEGSKA (reference sequence).

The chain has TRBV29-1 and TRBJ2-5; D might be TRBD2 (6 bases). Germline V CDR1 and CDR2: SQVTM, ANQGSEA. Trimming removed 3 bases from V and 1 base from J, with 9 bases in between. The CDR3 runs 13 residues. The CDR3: CSVEGGPQETQYF. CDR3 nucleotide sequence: TGCAGCGTTGAGGGGGGTCCCCAAGAGACCCAGTACTTC.

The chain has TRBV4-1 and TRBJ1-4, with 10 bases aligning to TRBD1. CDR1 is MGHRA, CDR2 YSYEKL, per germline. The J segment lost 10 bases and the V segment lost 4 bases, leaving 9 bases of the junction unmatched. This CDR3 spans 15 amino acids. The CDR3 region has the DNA TGCGCCAGCAGCCTGGGGGGGACAGGGGCGGCAAAACTGTTTTTT. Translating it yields CASSLGGTGAAKLFF.

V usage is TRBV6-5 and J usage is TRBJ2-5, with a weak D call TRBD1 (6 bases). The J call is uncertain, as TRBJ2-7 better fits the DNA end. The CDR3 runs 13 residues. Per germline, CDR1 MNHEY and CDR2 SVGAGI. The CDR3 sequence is CASRRTESGEQYF. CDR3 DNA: TGTGCCAGCAGACGGACAGAAAGTGGCGAGCAGTACTTC.

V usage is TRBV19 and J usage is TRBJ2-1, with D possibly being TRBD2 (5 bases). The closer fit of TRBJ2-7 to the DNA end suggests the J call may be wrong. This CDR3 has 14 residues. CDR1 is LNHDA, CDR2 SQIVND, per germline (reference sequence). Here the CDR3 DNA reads TGTGCCAGTAGTCCTCCTACAAGCTGGACTGAGCAGTACTTC. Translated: CASSPPTSWTEQYF.

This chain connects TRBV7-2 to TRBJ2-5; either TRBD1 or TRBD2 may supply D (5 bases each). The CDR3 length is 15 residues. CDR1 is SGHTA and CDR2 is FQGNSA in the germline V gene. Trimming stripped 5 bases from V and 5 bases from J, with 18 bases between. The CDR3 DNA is TGTGCCAGCAGCCCCCCCGGGACCCCTGGGGAGACCCAGTACTTC. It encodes CASSPPGTPGETQYF.

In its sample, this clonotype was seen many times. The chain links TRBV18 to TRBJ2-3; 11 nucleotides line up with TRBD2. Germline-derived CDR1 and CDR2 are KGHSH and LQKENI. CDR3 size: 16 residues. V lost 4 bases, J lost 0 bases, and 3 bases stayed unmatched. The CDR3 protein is CASSLRTSGSTDTQYF. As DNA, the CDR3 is TGTGCCAGCTCACTGAGGACTAGCGGGAGCACAGATACGCAGTATTTT.

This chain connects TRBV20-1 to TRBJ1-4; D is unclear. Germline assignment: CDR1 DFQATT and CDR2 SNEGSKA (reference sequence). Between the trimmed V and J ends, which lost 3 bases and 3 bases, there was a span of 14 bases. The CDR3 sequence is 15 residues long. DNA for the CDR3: TGCAGTGCTAGGAGGATTTACCGGGCTAATGAAAAACTGTTTTTT. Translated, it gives CSARRIYRANEKLFF.

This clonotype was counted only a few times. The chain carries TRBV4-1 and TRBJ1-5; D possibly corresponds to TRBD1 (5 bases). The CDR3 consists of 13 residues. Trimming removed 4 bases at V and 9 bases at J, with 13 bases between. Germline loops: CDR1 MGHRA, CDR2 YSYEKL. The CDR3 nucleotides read TGCGCCAGCAGCCTTGACTATGGGGGGCCCCAGCATTTT. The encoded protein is CASSLDYGGPQHF.

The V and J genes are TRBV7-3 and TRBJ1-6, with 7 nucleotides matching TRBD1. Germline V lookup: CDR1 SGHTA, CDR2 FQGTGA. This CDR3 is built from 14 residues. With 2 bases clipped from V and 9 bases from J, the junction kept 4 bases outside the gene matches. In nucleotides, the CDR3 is TGTGCCAGCAGCTTATCAGGGGGTAGTTCACCCCTCCACTTT. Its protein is CASSLSGGSSPLHF.

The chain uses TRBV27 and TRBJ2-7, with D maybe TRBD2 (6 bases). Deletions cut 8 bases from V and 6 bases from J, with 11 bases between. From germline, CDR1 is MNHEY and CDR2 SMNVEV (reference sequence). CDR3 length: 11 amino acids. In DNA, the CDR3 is TGTGCCAGCGGCCTGGGGGGCGAGCAGTACTTC. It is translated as CASGLGGEQYF.

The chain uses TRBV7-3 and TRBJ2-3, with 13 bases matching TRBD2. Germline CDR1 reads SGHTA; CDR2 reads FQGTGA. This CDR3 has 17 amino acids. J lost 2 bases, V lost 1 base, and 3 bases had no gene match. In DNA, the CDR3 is TGTGCCAGCAGCTTAAGACTAGCGGGAGGCCTCACAGATACGCAGTATTTT. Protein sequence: CASSLRLAGGLTDTQYF.

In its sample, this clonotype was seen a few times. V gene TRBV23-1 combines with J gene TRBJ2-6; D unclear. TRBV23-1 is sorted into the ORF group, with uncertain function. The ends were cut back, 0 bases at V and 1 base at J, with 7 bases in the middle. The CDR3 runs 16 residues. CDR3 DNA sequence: TGCGCCAGCAGTCAATCCGACCTATCTGGGGCCAACGTCCTGACTTTC. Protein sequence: CASSQSDLSGANVLTF.

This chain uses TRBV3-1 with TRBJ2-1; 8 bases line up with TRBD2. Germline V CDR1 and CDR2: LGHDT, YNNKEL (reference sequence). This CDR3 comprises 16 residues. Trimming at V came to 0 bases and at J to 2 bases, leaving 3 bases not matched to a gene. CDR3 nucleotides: TGTGCCAGCAGCCAAGACGAAGCGGGGGCCTACAATGAGCAGTTCTTC. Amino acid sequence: CASSQDEAGAYNEQFF.

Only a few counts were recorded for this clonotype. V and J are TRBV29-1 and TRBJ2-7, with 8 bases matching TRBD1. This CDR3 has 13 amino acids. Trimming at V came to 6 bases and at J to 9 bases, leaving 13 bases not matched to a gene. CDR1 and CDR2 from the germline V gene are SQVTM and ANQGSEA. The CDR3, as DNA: TGCAGCGTCGAGAAACTACAGGGGGTCTTGCAGTACTTC. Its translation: CSVEKLQGVLQYF.

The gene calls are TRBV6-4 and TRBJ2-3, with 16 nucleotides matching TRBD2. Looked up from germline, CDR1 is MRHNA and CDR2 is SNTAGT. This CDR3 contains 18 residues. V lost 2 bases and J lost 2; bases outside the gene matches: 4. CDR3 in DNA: TGTGCCAGCAGTGACGGCGGGACTAGCGGGGGGGCCACAGATACGCAGTATTTT. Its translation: CASSDGGTSGGATDTQYF.

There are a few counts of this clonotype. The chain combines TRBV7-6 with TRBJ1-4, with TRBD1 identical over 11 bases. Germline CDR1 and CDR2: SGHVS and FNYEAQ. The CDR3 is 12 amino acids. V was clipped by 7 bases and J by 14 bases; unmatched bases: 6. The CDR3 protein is CASITGTGGLFF. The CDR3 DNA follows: TGTGCCAGCATCACCGGGACAGGGGGGCTGTTTTTT.

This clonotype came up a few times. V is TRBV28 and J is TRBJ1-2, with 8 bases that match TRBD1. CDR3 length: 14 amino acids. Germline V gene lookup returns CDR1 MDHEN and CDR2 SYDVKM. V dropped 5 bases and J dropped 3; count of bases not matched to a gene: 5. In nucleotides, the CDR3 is TGTGCCAGCAGTACCGGACAGGGCGACTATGGCTACACCTTC. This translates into CASSTGQGDYGYTF.

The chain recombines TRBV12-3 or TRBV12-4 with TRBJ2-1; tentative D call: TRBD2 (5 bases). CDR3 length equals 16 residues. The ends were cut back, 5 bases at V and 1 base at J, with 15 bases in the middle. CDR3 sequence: CASSLVAEESYNEQFF. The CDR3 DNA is TGTGCCAGCAGTCTAGTCGCGGAGGAATCCTACAATGAGCAGTTCTTC.

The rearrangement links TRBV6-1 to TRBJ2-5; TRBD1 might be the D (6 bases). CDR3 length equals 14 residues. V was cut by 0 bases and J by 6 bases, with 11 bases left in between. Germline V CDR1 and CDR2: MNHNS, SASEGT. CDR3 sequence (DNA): TGTGCCAGCAGTGAAGCAGGGGGTAGAAAGACCCAGTACTTC. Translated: CASSEAGGRKTQYF.

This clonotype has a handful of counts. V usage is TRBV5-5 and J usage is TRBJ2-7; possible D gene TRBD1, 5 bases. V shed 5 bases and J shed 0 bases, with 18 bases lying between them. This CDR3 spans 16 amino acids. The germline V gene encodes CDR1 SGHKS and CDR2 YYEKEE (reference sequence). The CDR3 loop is CASSSIETESSYEQYF. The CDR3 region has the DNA TGTGCCAGCAGTTCGATAGAGACAGAGAGCTCCTACGAGCAGTACTTC.

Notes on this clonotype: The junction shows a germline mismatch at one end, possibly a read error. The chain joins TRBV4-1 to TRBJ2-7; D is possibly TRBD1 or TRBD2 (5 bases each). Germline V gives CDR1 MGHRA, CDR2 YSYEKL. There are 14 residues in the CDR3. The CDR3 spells CASSKDAGTYEQYF. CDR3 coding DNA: TGCGCCAGCAGCAAAGACGCAGGGACGTACGAGCAGTACTTC.